A selection of T cell receptor beta chains follows, all from one sample in a study of blood T cell repertoires in COVID-19. The assay was immunoSEQ multiplex PCR, and TCRdb's table has in-frame clones only and misses some. The data contain fewer than 300,000 clones, roughly 90% of them singletons. The specimen was peripheral blood. The origin of the receptors is a man in his fifties or sixties who had recovered from COVID-19. Both conserved end residues are part of each CDR3. The D gene is left open where the match is weak. Clone size is not always given. Where it is, it says once, few, many or a class for expanded clones.

V gene	clone size	D gene	J gene	CDR3 DNA	CDR3 protein
TRBV14	NA	NA	TRBJ1-5	TGTGCCAGCAGCCAAGACAGCGTTCAGCCCCAGCATTTT	CASSQDSVQPQHF
TRBV11-3	once	NA	TRBJ2-7	TGTGCCAGCAGCTTAGGGGAGTCCTACGAGCAGTACTTC	CASSLGESYEQYF
TRBV6-2/TRBV6-3	NA	TRBD1	TRBJ2-3	TGTGCCAGCAGTTACGGGTTGACAGGGATTGGTACGCAGTATTTT	CASSYGLTGIGTQYF
TRBV7-9	NA	NA	TRBJ1-2	TGTGCCAGCAGCTTAGCCGCCGCAGGGGTTAACTATGGCTACACCTTC	CASSLAAAGVNYGYTF
TRBV28	few	NA	TRBJ1-4	TGTGCCAGCAGTCCCCGGGGTGGATATCCGAGGGAAAAACTGTTTTTT	CASSPRGGYPREKLFF
TRBV7-6	NA	TRBD2	TRBJ2-3	TGTGCCAGCAGCCGGGGGGGCGGATACACAGATACGCAGTATTTT	CASSRGGGYTDTQYF
TRBV5-6	few	NA	TRBJ1-2	TGTGCCAGCAGATTTAGGGTGGCAGGGCCAATCTATGGCTACACCTTC	CASRFRVAGPIYGYTF
TRBV7-6	few	TRBD2	TRBJ2-2	TGTGCCAGCAGCTCAGCGCGGGGGGCGAGGACCGGGGAGCTGTTTTTT	CASSSARGARTGELFF
TRBV6-5	NA	TRBD1	TRBJ1-1	TGTGCCAGCAGTTTAGACAGGGGCCTGAACACTGAAGCTTTCTTT	CASSLDRGLNTEAFF
TRBV5-6	once	TRBD1	TRBJ2-7	TGTGCCAGCAGCTTGCCCCGGGACAGGGGTGCCTACGAGCAGTACTTC	CASSLPRDRGAYEQYF
TRBV11-3	NA	NA	TRBJ2-1	TGTGCCAGCAGCTTAGGACAGTACAATGAGCAGTTCTTC	CASSLGQYNEQFF
TRBV25-1	NA	NA	TRBJ2-6	TGTGCCAGCAGTGCACCTAGGGGTCCTGGGGCCAACGTCCTGACTTTC	CASSAPRGPGANVLTF
TRBV11-3	NA	TRBD1	TRBJ2-7	TGTGCCAGCAGCTTAGCAGGGGGCGGGTCCTACGAGCAGTACTTC	CASSLAGGGSYEQYF
TRBV10-2	once	NA	TRBJ2-1	TGCGCCAGCAAAAGGACAGTTTTATACAATGAGCAGTTCTTC	CASKRTVLYNEQFF
TRBV20-1	few	TRBD2	TRBJ2-3	TGCAGTGCTAGTAACCCTGGGACTAGCGGGGGGACCACAGATACGCAGTATTTT	CSASNPGTSGGTTDTQYF
TRBV21-1	NA	NA	TRBJ2-1	TGTGCCAGCAGCAGATACAGGGACCGAATTGGAAGGAATGAGCAGTTCTTC	CASSRYRDRIGRNEQFF
TRBV7-3	NA	NA	TRBJ1-1	TGTGCCAGCAGCTCCCAATTCATAACAGGGCACACTGAAGCTTTCTTT	CASSSQFITGHTEAFF
TRBV13	NA	NA	TRBJ1-1	TGTGCCAGCAGCAAATCAAGCGCCACTGAAGCTTTCTTT	CASSKSSATEAFF
TRBV23-1	NA	NA	TRBJ1-2	TGCGCCAGCAGTCAATGGCGCAGGGGTGGCTACACCTTC	CASSQWRRGGYTF
TRBV7-9	NA	TRBD1	TRBJ2-7	TGTGCCAGCAGAGCCGGGACAGGGCTCTACGAGCAGTACTTC	CASRAGTGLYEQYF
TRBV9	NA	TRBD1	TRBJ1-3	TGTGCCAGCAGCGTACAGGACAGGGGCGACGGAAACACCATATATTTT	CASSVQDRGDGNTIYF
TRBV5-1	NA	NA	TRBJ2-7	TGCGCCAGCAGCCCGATAGGAGTTTACGAGCAGTACTTC	CASSPIGVYEQYF
TRBV3-1/TRBV3-2	NA	TRBD1	TRBJ1-6	TGTGCCAGCAGCCAAGTACAGGGGAATTCACCCCTCCACTTT	CASSQVQGNSPLHF
TRBV7-2	NA	TRBD2	TRBJ2-5	TGTGCCAGCAGTTCTTTAAGCGGGGGCTCCCTCAGGACCCAGTACTTC	CASSSLSGGSLRTQYF
TRBV5-1	NA	TRBD2	TRBJ2-1	TGCGCCAGCAGCTTGGCCATACTAGCGGGGGGCCAGTCCTACAATGAGCAGTTCTTC	CASSLAILAGGQSYNEQFF
TRBV11-2	NA	NA	TRBJ2-7	TGTGCCAGCAGCTTAGGAGGGGGGGCATACGAGCAGTACTTC	CASSLGGGAYEQYF
TRBV5-1	NA	TRBD2	TRBJ2-5	TGCGCCAGCAGCTTAACTAGCGCCTATCAAGAGACCCAGTACTTC	CASSLTSAYQETQYF
TRBV3-1/TRBV3-2	few	NA	TRBJ1-6	TGTGCCAGCAGCCAAGTTGGCGGTTCACCCCTCCACTTT	CASSQVGGSPLHF
TRBV7-9	once	TRBD1	TRBJ1-5	TGTGCCAGCAGTTCCGGGACAGGGTATCAGCCCCAGCATTTT	CASSSGTGYQPQHF
TRBV4-2	NA	TRBD2	TRBJ2-5	TGTGCCAGCAGCCAAGGACTAGCGGCACAAGAGACCCAGTACTTC	CASSQGLAAQETQYF
TRBV11-2	NA	NA	TRBJ2-5	TGTGCCGTTCGGGTGGTCTTAGGGGTTTCAGAGACCCAGTACTTC	CAVRVVLGVSETQYF
TRBV5-1	NA	TRBD1	TRBJ1-2	TGCGCCAGCAGCCCAACCGGACAGGGACGGGGCTACACCTTC	CASSPTGQGRGYTF
TRBV6-4	NA	TRBD1	TRBJ1-4	TGTGCCAGCAGTGGTCCGACAGGGCGCGGGGAAAAACTGTTTTTT	CASSGPTGRGEKLFF
TRBV2	NA	TRBD1	TRBJ1-6	TGTGCCAGCAGAAGGACAGGAGATAATTCACCCCTCCACTTT	CASRRTGDNSPLHF
TRBV6-1	NA	NA	TRBJ1-1	TGTGCCAGCAGTGAACCGGGACTCCTGAACACTGAAGCTTTCTTT	CASSEPGLLNTEAFF
TRBV9	NA	TRBD2	TRBJ2-5	TGTGCCAGCAGCGTAGCAGTGGCTAGCGGGGGTAAAGAGACCCAGTACTTC	CASSVAVASGGKETQYF
TRBV5-4	NA	NA	TRBJ2-3	TGTGCCAGCAGCTTGTTGGGGGCAGGGGATACGCAGTATTTT	CASSLLGAGDTQYF
TRBV9	NA	NA	TRBJ1-4	TGTGCCAGCAGCGTAGAGGACAGTCCAAATGAAAAACTGTTTTTT	CASSVEDSPNEKLFF
TRBV24-1	once	NA	TRBJ2-2	TGTGCCACCAGTGCTGGGCCGAACACCGGGGAGCTGTTTTTT	CATSAGPNTGELFF
TRBV9	NA	NA	TRBJ2-7	TGTGCCAGCAGCCCCCAGGGTGGTGAGCAGTACTTC	CASSPQGGEQYF
TRBV19	NA	NA	TRBJ1-6	TGTGCCAGTAACCCTAGCTCCTATAATTCACCCCTCCACTTT	CASNPSSYNSPLHF
TRBV19	once	TRBD1	TRBJ1-6	TGTGCCAGTAGTATACCCTCCGGGACAGCTAATTCACCCCTCCACTTT	CASSIPSGTANSPLHF
TRBV27	NA	TRBD2	TRBJ2-5	TGTGCCAGCAGTACTTGGCGGGGGGGCCGGGAGACCCAGTACTTC	CASSTWRGGRETQYF
TRBV5-1	NA	TRBD1	TRBJ1-6	TGCGCCAGCAGCCTGGGACAGCAGTCACCCCTCCACTTT	CASSLGQQSPLHF
TRBV5-1	NA	TRBD1	TRBJ2-1	TGCGCCAGCAGCTTGAGGCGACAGGGTGGGGACAATGAGCAGTTCTTC	CASSLRRQGGDNEQFF
TRBV6-1	NA	NA	TRBJ2-1	TGTGCCAGCAGTGAACCGTTGGCAGGGAAGTTCTTC	CASSEPLAGKFF
TRBV19	few	TRBD1	TRBJ1-5	TGTGCCAGTAGTAGTTCGACAGGGTCAACACCTTATCAGCCCCAGCATTTT	CASSSSTGSTPYQPQHF
TRBV5-5	NA	NA	TRBJ1-1	TGTGCCAGCAGCTCGACAGTGATGAACACTGAAGCTTTCTTT	CASSSTVMNTEAFF